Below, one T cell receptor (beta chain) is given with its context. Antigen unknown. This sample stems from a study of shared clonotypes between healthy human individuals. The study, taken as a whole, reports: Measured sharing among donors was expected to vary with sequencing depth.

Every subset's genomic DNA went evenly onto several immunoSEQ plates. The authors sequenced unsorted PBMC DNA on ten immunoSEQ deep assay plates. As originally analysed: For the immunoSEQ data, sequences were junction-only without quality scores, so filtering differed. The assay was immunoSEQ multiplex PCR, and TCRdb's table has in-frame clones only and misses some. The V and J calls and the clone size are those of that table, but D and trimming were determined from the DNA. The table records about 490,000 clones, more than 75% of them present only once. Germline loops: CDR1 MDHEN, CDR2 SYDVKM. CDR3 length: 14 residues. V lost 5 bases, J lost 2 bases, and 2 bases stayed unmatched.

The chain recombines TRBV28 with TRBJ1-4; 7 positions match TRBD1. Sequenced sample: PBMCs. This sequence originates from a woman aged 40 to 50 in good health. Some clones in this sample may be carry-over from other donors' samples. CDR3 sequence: CASSPGQTNEKLFF. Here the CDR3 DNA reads TGTGCCAGCAGTCCGGGACAGACTAATGAAAAACTGTTTTTT.